These T cell receptor beta chains were read from a single sample in a study of T cell responses to AZD1222 COVID-19 vaccine. Assay: immunoSEQ multiplex PCR; the TCRdb copy retains only in-frame clones and omits some. The table includes approximately 60,000 clones, roughly 89% detected once. The sequences come from peripheral blood, collected on day 0 of AZD1222 vaccination. The source of these receptors is an adult in good health. Each CDR3 is given with its conserved first and last residue. The D gene is left open where the match is weak. Clone size is shown for a subset of rows, as once, few, many or a class of expanded clone.

d_call j_call v_call clone_size cdr3_aa cdr3_nt
TRBD1 TRBJ1-5 TRBV4-1 . CASSQDALQTGYGNQPQHF TGCGCCAGCAGCCAAGACGCACTTCAGACAGGGTACGGCAATCAGCCCCAGCATTTT
. TRBJ2-3 TRBV6-4 . CASSEGGGADTQYF TGTGCCAGCAGTGAAGGAGGGGGGGCAGATACGCAGTATTTT
TRBD2 TRBJ2-7 TRBV13 . CASSLGRASGSYEQYF TGTGCCAGCAGCTTAGGCCGGGCTAGCGGATCCTACGAGCAGTACTTC
TRBD2 TRBJ2-7 TRBV13 . CASSSDGEGSIEQYF TGTGCCAGCAGCTCCGACGGGGAGGGCAGCATCGAGCAGTACTTC
. TRBJ2-5 TRBV5-6 . CASSLGPSRDSWETQYF TGTGCCAGCAGCTTAGGCCCCTCGCGGGATAGCTGGGAGACCCAGTACTTC
TRBD1 TRBJ2-7 TRBV7-2 . CASSLAGTGDYEQYF TGTGCCAGCAGCTTAGCGGGGACAGGGGACTACGAGCAGTACTTC
. TRBJ1-4 TRBV6-2/TRBV6-3 . CASSRTGWEKLFF TGTGCCAGCAGCCGGACGGGTTGGGAAAAACTGTTTTTT
. TRBJ1-5 TRBV19 . CASSNLGRVDQPQHF TGTGCCAGTAGTAATTTGGGCAGAGTAGATCAGCCCCAGCATTTT
. TRBJ2-7 TRBV15 . CATSRDRAALLYEQYF TGTGCCACCAGCAGAGATCGGGCGGCACTACTCTACGAGCAGTACTTC
. TRBJ2-5 TRBV24-1 . CATRENPRGTQYF TGTGCCACCAGAGAGAACCCTCGGGGGACCCAGTACTTC
. TRBJ2-5 TRBV2 . CASSELGETQYF TGTGCCAGCAGTGAACTGGGGGAGACCCAGTACTTC
. TRBJ2-7 TRBV20-1 . CSASGRAEYEQYF TGCAGTGCCAGTGGACGCGCCGAGTACGAGCAGTACTTC
TRBD1 TRBJ1-5 TRBV19 . CASSQGVSNQPQHF TGTGCCAGTTCCCAGGGGGTAAGCAATCAGCCCCAGCATTTT
. TRBJ2-7 TRBV6-5 . CASSNGGEQYF TGTGCCAGCAGTAACGGGGGCGAGCAGTACTTC
. TRBJ1-5 TRBV7-8 . CASSLGQDDQPQHF TGTGCCAGCAGCTTAGGTCAGGACGATCAGCCCCAGCATTTT
. TRBJ2-3 TRBV11-3 . CASSLGARSTDTQYF TGTGCCAGCAGCTTAGGGGCCCGAAGCACAGATACGCAGTATTTT
TRBD2 TRBJ2-5 TRBV11-2 once CASSLVSGGAPETQYF TGTGCCAGCAGCTTGGTGAGCGGGGGAGCCCCGGAGACCCAGTACTTC